This record looks at one T cell receptor (beta chain) sequence and its context. The data are from a study of CD8 T cells in ankylosing spondylitis. There are 16 residues in the CDR3. CDR1 and CDR2 (germline): MRHNA, SNTAGT. V dropped 0 bases and J dropped 6; count of bases not matched to a gene: 6. TCRdb processed the 5' RACE reads anew with MiXCR; each CDR3 protein has one entry. The sample includes some 200,000 distinct CDR3 sequences, around 13% of them seen just once. The chain uses TRBV6-4 and TRBJ2-1; 9 nucleotides line up with TRBD2. Sequencing was done on a sample of blood, either unsorted or a sorted T cell fraction (not recorded which). This receptor was identified in a male donor with ankylosing spondylitis or in good health (not recorded which). CDR3 sequence reads: CASSDSVLAGVNEQFF. The CDR3 DNA reads TGTGCCAGCAGTGACTCGGTACTAGCGGGTGTCAATGAGCAGTTCTTC.